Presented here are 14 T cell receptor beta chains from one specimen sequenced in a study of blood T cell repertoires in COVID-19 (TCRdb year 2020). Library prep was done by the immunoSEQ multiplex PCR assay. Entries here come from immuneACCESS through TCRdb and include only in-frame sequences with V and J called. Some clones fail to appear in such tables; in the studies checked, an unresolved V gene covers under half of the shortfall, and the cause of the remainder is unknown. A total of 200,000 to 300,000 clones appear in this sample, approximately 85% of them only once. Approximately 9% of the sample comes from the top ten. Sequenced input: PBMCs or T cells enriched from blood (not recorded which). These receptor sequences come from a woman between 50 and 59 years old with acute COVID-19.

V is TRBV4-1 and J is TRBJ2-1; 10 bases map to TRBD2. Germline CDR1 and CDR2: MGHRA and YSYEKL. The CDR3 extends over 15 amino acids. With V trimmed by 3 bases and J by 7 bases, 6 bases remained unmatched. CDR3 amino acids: CASSHVAGGLNEQFF. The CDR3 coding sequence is TGCGCCAGCAGCCATGTAGCGGGGGGACTGAATGAGCAGTTCTTC.

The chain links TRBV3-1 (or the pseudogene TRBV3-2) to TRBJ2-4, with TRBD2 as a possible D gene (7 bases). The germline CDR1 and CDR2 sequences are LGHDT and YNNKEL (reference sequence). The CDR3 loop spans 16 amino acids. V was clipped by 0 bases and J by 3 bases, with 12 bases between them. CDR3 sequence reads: CASSQDQGGGKNIQYF. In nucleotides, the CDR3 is TGTGCCAGCAGCCAAGATCAAGGGGGGGGCAAAAACATTCAGTACTTC.

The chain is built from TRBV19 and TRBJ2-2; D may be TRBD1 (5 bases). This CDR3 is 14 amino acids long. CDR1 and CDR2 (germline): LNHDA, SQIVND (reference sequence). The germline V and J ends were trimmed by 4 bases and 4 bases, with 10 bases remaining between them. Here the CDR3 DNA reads TGTGCCAGTAGTAACTCGGACACCACCGGGGAGCTGTTTTTT. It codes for CASSNSDTTGELFF.

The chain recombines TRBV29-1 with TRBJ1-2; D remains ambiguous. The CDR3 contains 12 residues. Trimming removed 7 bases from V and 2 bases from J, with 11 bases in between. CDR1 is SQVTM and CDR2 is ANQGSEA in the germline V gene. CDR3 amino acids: CSAGRENYGYTF. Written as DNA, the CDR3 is TGCAGCGCCGGTAGAGAGAACTATGGCTACACCTTC.

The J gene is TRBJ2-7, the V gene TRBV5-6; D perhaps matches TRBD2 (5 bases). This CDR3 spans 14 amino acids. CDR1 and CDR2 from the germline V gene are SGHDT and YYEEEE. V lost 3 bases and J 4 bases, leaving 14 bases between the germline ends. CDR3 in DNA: TGTGCCAGCAGCTCCTACCTTCGAGGGTACGAGCAGTACTTC. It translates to CASSSYLRGYEQYF.

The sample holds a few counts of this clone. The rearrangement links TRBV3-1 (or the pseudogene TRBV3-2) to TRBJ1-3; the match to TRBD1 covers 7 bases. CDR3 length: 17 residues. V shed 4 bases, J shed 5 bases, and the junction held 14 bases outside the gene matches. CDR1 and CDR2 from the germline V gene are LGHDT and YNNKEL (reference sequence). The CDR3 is CASSPQGRQGARNTIYF. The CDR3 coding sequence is TGTGCCAGCAGCCCACAGGGGAGACAGGGAGCCCGAAACACCATATATTTT.

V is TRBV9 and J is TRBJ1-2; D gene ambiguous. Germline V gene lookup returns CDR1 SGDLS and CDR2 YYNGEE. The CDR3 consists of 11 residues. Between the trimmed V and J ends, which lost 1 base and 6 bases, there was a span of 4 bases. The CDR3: CASSVNNGYTF. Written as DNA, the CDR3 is TGTGCCAGCAGCGTAAATAATGGCTACACCTTC.

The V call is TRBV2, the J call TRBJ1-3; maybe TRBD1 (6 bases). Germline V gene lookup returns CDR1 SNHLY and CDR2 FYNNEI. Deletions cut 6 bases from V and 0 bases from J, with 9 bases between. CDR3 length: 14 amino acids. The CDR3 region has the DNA TGTGCCAGCAGAACAGGGATCTCTGGAAACACCATATATTTT. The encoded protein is CASRTGISGNTIYF.

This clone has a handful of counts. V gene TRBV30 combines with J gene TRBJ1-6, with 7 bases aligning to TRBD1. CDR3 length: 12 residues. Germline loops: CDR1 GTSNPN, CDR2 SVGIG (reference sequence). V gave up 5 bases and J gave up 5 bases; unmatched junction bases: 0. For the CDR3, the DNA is TGTGCCTGGGACAGGGATAATTCACCCCTCCACTTT. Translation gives CAWDRDNSPLHF.

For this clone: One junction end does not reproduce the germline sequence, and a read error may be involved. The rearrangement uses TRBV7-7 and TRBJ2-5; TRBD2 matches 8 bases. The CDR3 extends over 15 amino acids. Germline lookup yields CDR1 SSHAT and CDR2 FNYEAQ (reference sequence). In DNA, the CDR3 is TGTGCTAGCAGCTCGGACTTGCGGGGGGCGGAGACCCAGTACTTC. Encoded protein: CASSSDLRGAETQYF.

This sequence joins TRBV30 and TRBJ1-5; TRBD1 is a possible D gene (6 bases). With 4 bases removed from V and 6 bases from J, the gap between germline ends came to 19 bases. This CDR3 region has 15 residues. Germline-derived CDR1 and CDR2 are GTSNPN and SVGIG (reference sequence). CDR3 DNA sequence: TGTGCCTGGACGACCGAGGGGGTATTAGGTCAGCCCCAGCATTTT. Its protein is CAWTTEGVLGQPQHF.

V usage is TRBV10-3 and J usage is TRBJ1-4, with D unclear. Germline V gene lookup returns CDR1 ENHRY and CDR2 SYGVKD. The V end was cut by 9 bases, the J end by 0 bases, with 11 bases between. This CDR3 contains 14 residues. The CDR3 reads CAISREATNEKLFF. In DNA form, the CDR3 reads TGTGCCATTTCGAGGGAAGCAACTAATGAAAAACTGTTTTTT.

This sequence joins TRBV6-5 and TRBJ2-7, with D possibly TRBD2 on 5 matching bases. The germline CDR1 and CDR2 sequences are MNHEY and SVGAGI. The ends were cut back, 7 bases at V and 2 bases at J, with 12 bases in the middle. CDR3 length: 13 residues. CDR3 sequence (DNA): TGTGCCAGCAAAATAGCCGGGGCCTACGAGCAGTACTTC. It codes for CASKIAGAYEQYF.

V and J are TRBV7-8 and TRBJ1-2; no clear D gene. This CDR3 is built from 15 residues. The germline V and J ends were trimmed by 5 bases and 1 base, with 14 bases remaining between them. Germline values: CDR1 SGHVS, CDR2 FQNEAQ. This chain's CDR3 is CASSAGSFFNYGYTF. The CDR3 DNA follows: TGTGCCAGCAGCGCCGGGTCGTTCTTTAACTATGGCTACACCTTC.